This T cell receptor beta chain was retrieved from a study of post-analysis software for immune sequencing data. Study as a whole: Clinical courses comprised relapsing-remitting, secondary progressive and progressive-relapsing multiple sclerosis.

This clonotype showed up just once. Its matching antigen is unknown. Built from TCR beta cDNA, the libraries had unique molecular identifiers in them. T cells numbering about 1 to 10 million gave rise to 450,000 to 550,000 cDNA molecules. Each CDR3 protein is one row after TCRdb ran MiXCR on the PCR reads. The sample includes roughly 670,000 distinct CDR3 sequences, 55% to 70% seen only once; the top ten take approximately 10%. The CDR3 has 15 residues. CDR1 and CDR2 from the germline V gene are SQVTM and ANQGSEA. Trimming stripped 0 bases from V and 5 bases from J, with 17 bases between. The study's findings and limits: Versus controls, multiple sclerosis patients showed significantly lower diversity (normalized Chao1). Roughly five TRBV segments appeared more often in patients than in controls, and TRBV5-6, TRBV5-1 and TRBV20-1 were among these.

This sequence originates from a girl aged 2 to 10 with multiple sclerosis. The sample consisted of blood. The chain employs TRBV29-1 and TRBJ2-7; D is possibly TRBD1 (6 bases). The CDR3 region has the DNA TGCAGCGTTGAAGACTTAGGGGGACCGGCCGACGAGCAGTACTTC. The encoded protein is CSVEDLGGPADEQYF.